A selection of T cell receptor beta chains follows, all from one sample in a study of cytomegalovirus exposure and HLA in healthy donors. Repertoires were generated with immunoSEQ multiplex PCR, while TCRdb's copy carries only in-frame clones and drops some. Of 200,000 or so clones listed, about 81% are singletons. Sequenced material: PBMCs. The receptors shown here come from a woman aged 35 to 49 in good health and CMV-seronegative. CDR3s include the opening cysteine and the closing phenylalanine or tryptophan. D genes are given only for firm matches. The size entry is marked missing in some rows and otherwise reads once, few, many or a size class.

TRBJ2-5 - TRBV28 - CASSPRGQETQYF TGTGCCAGCAGCCCCCGGGGTCAAGAGACCCAGTACTTC
TRBJ2-7 - TRBV6-5 TRBD2 CASRPGLAGNYEQYF TGTGCCAGCAGGCCTGGACTAGCGGGCAACTACGAGCAGTACTTC
TRBJ1-4 few TRBV28 TRBD1 CASSPFTPRQGYGEKLFF TGTGCCAGCAGTCCCTTTACCCCGCGACAGGGATACGGTGAAAAACTGTTTTTT
TRBJ1-2 once TRBV11-2 TRBD1 CASSSRLGTGGGGYTF TGTGCCAGCAGCTCCAGACTCGGGACAGGGGGCGGGGGCTACACCTTC
TRBJ1-5 - TRBV28 - CASSLWAGGSPQHF TGTGCCAGCAGTTTGTGGGCGGGGGGATCGCCCCAGCATTTT
TRBJ1-3 - TRBV28 TRBD1 CASSTGDLGGLTGNTIYF TGTGCCAGCAGTACAGGGGATCTTGGGGGACTCACTGGAAACACCATATATTTT
TRBJ1-5 once TRBV10-2 - CASSVTVEGNQPQHF TGCGCCAGCAGTGTTACCGTGGAGGGCAATCAGCCCCAGCATTTT
TRBJ2-7 - TRBV20-1 TRBD1 CSANRGPEQYF TGCAGTGCTAACAGGGGTCCCGAGCAGTACTTC
TRBJ1-6 - TRBV9 TRBD1 CASTQGTEYNSPLHF TGTGCCAGCACCCAGGGGACAGAATATAATTCACCCCTCCACTTT
TRBJ1-1 - TRBV6-4 TRBD1 CASSPVDRGTEAFF TGTGCCAGCAGCCCCGTCGACAGGGGAACTGAAGCTTTCTTT
TRBJ1-5 - TRBV27 TRBD1 CASSGLTGGGQPQHF TGTGCCAGCAGTGGATTAACAGGGGGTGGACAGCCCCAGCATTTT
TRBJ2-1 - TRBV10-1 TRBD2 CASTKPGTSNRGPNEQFF TGCGCCAGCACTAAACCGGGGACTAGCAACCGGGGTCCCAATGAGCAGTTCTTC
TRBJ2-2 - TRBV27 TRBD2 CASSSRTSGKSGTGELFF TGTGCCAGCAGTTCCCGGACTAGCGGGAAATCGGGCACCGGGGAGCTGTTTTTT